This TCR beta chain is drawn from a study of T cells in women clearing cervical HPV infection (dated by TCRdb to the late 2010s). For context, the study as a whole: The cases were 20 to 25 women with histologically confirmed HPV16-related CIN3 or worse, and 2 of those women had invasive cancers. The controls were 25 to 30 women whose single incident HPV16 infection cleared within 12 months with no development of precancer or cancer. Case blood was taken at the visit when the lesion was first identified, whereas control blood was taken when infection was no longer detected. For cases, the median interval between lesion detection and blood sampling was over 130 days, with an interquartile range of roughly 85 to 200 days. Because only a few women had HLA typing data, the possibility that HLA type acted as a confounder could not be ruled out. An exploratory proof-of-principle case-control study, nested within the Guanacaste HPV Natural History Study in Costa Rica, was conducted to compare TCR repertoires across cervical HPV16 outcomes. Cases and controls were matched on age within five years and on year of sample collection. Median age was 34 years in cases versus around 40 in controls, and baseline characteristics did not differ significantly. In the parent cohort, some 10,000 women aged 18 or older were enrolled in Guanacaste, Costa Rica, during about 1992 to 1994 and were followed for seven years. Five blinded duplicates per group were added as quality controls, so that roughly 60 samples were obtained: roughly 50 participants and 10 replicates.

TCR beta CDR3 regions were amplified by multiplex PCR from an average of roughly 1,200 ng genomic DNA per sample using the immunoSEQ assay. Primer bias was corrected in the assay by using a complete synthetic TCR repertoire to establish an amplification baseline. Amplicons were sequenced on the Illumina platform. As for the authors' bioinformatics: Sequences were error-corrected by clustering with frequency ratios and a modified nearest-neighbor algorithm and were then analyzed in the immunoSEQ Analyzer with IMGT gene definitions. At each rarefaction depth, TCR richness and evenness were averaged across 20 rarefaction repeats, and samples with fewer sequences than that depth were excluded. Wilcoxon rank sum tests with FDR correction were used to compare relative abundances of V, D and J genes between the groups. In the blinded duplicates, the intraclass correlation was approximately 95% for TCR richness and averaged about 73% across fewer than 80 gene segments. TCRdb mirrors the immuneACCESS table, restricted to in-frame sequences. Some clones are absent from its copies; in checked studies, under half trace to an unresolved V gene, and the reason for the others is unknown. V and J calls and clone size come straight from that table; D and trimming were deduced from the DNA. The sample table holds 15,000 to 20,000 clones. Less than 20% of the sample belongs to the ten largest clones.

Every participant had a single incident cervical HPV16 infection, and prevalent HPV16 infections were excluded. Cervical HPV DNA was detected by MY09/MY11 PCR, and genotyping was performed by dot-blot hybridization. Fifteen mL of heparinized blood were centrifuged, and the buffy coat was aliquoted, frozen at -30°C, then stored at -80°C. Genomic DNA was extracted from buffy coat specimens using QIAGEN kits. Deletion took 0 bases off V and 1 base off J, with a span of 13 bases between the germline ends. Counted from cysteine to phenylalanine, this CDR3 has 17 amino acids. The DNA shown is the part of the CDR3 that was read: 42 bases, in frame from base 1. The germline V gene (reference sequence) sets CDR1 to DFQATT and CDR2 to SNEGSKA. Overall study outcomes, separate from this receptor: Because T-cell numbers per sample were unknown, differences in richness could reflect varying T-cell content rather than repertoire biology. Across sequencing depths, CIN3+ cases showed significantly higher TCR repertoire richness than controls, but evenness did not differ between the groups. Random forest classifiers that combined richness and V gene abundances separated cases from controls with an estimated AUC of less than 0.85. The cross-sectional design could not show whether associations preceded infection or resulted from it; effector/memory subsets and HPV-specific T cells were not isolated. TRBV6-7 relative abundance was lower in cases than in controls (about 0.099% versus 0.17%; Bonferroni P = 0.0008).

In regard to this clone: Its target antigen remains unknown. From the germline J gene comes the end of the CDR3, since the read stops 3 residues before it.

The origin of this receptor is a woman between 18 and 75 years old with a cervical HPV16 infection that either progressed to CIN3+ or cleared (not recorded which). The chain joins TRBV20-1 to TRBJ2-6, with the identity of the D gene unclear. Sequenced material: blood buffy coat. The CDR3 amino acid sequence is: CSARDPTRVSGANVLTF. Partial CDR3 DNA: TGCAGTGCTAGAGATCCTACCCGAGTATCTGGGGCCAACGTC.